These 5 T cell receptor beta chains were sequenced from one sample in a study of T cell responses to AZD1222 COVID-19 vaccine. TCRdb keeps only in-frame clones here, not all; method: immunoSEQ multiplex PCR. The table has 150,000 or so clones, under 95% seen once. The specimen was peripheral blood, collected on day 0 of AZD1222 vaccination. Receptors were obtained from an adult in good health.

This clone was seen once. The rearrangement joins TRBV7-6 to TRBJ1-5; D remains unclear. Germline lookup yields CDR1 SGHVS and CDR2 FNYEAQ. The V end was cut by 2 bases, the J end by 5 bases, with 13 bases between. This CDR3 has 15 amino acids. Here the CDR3 DNA reads TGTGCCAGCAGCTTAACCTTCGGATGGGATCAGCCCCAGCATTTT. This translates into CASSLTFGWDQPQHF.

V gene TRBV7-9 combines with J gene TRBJ2-3; 11 bases are shared with TRBD1. The length of the CDR3 is 17 residues. CDR1 is SEHNR and CDR2 is FQNEAQ in the germline V gene (reference sequence). V trimming: 5 bases; J trimming: 4 bases; junction bases outside the gene matches: 11. CDR3 nucleotide sequence: TGTGCCAGCAGCCAAATACGGACAGGGGGCGGGTCAGATACGCAGTATTTT. Protein product: CASSQIRTGGGSDTQYF. Full variable domain (rest looked up from reference TRBV7-9 and TRBJ2-3): DTGVSQNPRHKITKRGQNVTFRCDPISEHNRLYWYRQTLGQGPEFLTYFQNEAQLEKSRLLSDRFSAERPKGSFSTLEIQRTEQGDSAMYLCASSQIRTGGGSDTQYFGPGTRLTVL.

The genes are TRBV28 and TRBJ2-3; D might be TRBD2 (6 bases). The CDR3 is made up of 15 amino acids. The V end was cut by 8 bases, the J end by 4 bases, with 19 bases between. The germline gives CDR1 MDHEN, CDR2 SYDVKM. The CDR3 region is CASLQRGTGADTQYF. CDR3 sequence (DNA): TGTGCCAGCCTCCAAAGGGGAACGGGGGCAGATACGCAGTATTTT.

This chain joins TRBV10-3 and TRBJ2-7; perhaps TRBD1 as D (5 bases). CDR3 length: 14 residues. Germline CDR1 reads ENHRY; CDR2 reads SYGVKD. The germline V and J ends were trimmed by 6 bases and 6 bases, with 18 bases remaining between them. The CDR3 sequence: CAISLGQGNSEQYF. CDR3 DNA sequence: TGTGCCATCAGCCTTGGGCAGGGAAACTCCGAGCAGTACTTC.

The V call is TRBV7-9, the J call TRBJ1-1; D perhaps matches TRBD1 (5 bases). Trimming took off 4 bases at V and 5 bases at J, with 20 bases between the two ends. There are 16 residues in the CDR3. Germline loops: CDR1 SEHNR, CDR2 FQNEAQ (reference sequence). The CDR3 loop reads CASSSTWDAGRTEAFF. CDR3 nucleotides: TGTGCCAGCAGCTCGACCTGGGACGCCGGGAGGACTGAAGCTTTCTTT.